The present T cell receptor (beta chain) was sequenced within a study of blood T cell repertoires in COVID-19. For the study at large: Whether acute or convalescent, the COVID-19 samples came from the United States, Italy and Spain. PBMCs, B-cell-depleted T cells, or T cells were the source of the cDNA or gDNA that made up the material.

Original handling: Nucleated cell number was recorded as an estimate derived from reference gene primer amplification. The table came from immunoSEQ multiplex PCR; TCRdb's copy has only in-frame clones and leaves some out. The V and J calls and clone size are taken from that table; D and trimming were inferred from the DNA. The table has around 150,000 clones, around 90% seen once. This CDR3 region has 16 residues. V shed 4 bases and J 3 bases; nucleotides not matched to a gene: 8. Germline CDR1 and CDR2: SGHDT and YYEEEE. This clone was seen once. The specimen was peripheral blood. This chain uses TRBV5-6 with TRBJ2-7; 12 bases line up with TRBD2. This TCR was sampled from a human donor in a cohort sampled during active COVID-19. CDR3 sequence: CASSRSGTSGLYEQYF. CDR3 in DNA: TGTGCCAGCAGCAGGTCCGGGACTAGCGGGCTCTACGAGCAGTACTTC.